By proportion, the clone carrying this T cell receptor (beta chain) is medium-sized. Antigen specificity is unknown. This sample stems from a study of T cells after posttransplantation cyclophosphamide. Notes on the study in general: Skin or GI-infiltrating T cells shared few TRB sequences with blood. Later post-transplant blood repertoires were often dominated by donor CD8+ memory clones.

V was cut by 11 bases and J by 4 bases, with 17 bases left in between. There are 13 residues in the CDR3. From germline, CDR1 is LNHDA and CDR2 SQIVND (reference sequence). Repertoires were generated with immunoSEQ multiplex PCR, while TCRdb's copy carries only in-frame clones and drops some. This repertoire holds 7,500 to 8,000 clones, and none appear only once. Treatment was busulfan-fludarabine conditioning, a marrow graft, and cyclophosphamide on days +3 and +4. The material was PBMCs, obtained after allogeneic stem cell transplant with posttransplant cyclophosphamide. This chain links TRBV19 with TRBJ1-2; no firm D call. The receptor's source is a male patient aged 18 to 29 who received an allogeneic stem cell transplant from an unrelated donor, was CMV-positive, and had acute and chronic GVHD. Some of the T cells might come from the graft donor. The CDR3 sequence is CACGPTTSYGYTF. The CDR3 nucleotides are TGTGCCTGCGGGCCGACGACTTCCTATGGCTACACCTTC.